This note documents a single T cell receptor beta chain sequence. Its specificity is not known. The PCR was carried out with 60 Vbeta primers and 13 Jbeta primers. Sequencing used immunoSEQ multiplex PCR; TCRdb keeps in-frame clones, though not all of them. The table records around 150,000 clones, around 63% of them present only once. The entry originates in a study of cytomegalovirus exposure and HLA in healthy donors. Study-level findings and limits: In a later analysis, TCR beta V- and J-gene trimming showed a link to a missense DCLRE1C variant.

Germline CDR1 is LNHDA and CDR2 is SQIVND (reference sequence). V dropped 5 bases and J dropped 7 bases, with 15 bases sitting between them. The CDR3 is 14 amino acids. CMV serostatus was not recorded for this donor. Sequencing was done on a sample of PBMCs. The receptor's source is a human donor in good health. The chain carries TRBV19 and TRBJ2-1; D unresolved. The DNA for the CDR3 is TGTGCCAGTAGTCCCCCTCACCCGCGGAATGAGCAGTTCTTC. Translated: CASSPPHPRNEQFF.